The clone carrying this T cell receptor (beta chain) was counted only a few times. The antigen remains undetermined. At one of its ends the junction is not consistent with the germline gene, which may arise from a read error. Specified time point: patch test 1, 2 weeks after DPC sensitization. Regarding treatment: therapeutic diphenylcyclopropenone sensitization with weekly scalp DPC. The source of the sample is a study of human T cells and chemical hapten exposure. Regarding the study as a whole: With DPC sensitization, TCRs exceeding 1 in 1000 frequency showed no change. Positive correlation was observed between PT1 expanded TCR counts and patch test score.

TCRdb passed the RACE reads through MiXCR, listing each CDR3 protein once. The sample records 100,000 or so distinct CDR3 sequences, 8% to 13% being singletons. The CDR3 is 17 amino acids. CDR1 and CDR2 from the germline V gene are MNHEY and SMNVEV (reference sequence). The chain combines TRBV27 with TRBJ1-2; 11 bases are shared with TRBD1. The receptor was derived from a woman between 40 and 50 years old with alopecia areata. Some clones in this sample may be carry-over from other donors' samples. Sequencing used whole blood, obtained in connection with sensitization to the hapten diphenylcyclopropenone (DPC). CDR3 amino acids: CASSLLGGDRGNYDYTF. CDR3 sequence (DNA): TGTGCCAGCAGTTTACTTGGAGGGGACAGGGGGAACTATGACTACACCTTC.